The 8 T cell receptor beta chains below come from one sample, sequenced in a study of shared clonotypes between healthy human individuals. The assay was immunoSEQ multiplex PCR, and TCRdb's table has in-frame clones only and misses some. The data show some 1,900,000 clones, less than 95% seen once. Naive CD8 populations comprised CD45RO-negative cells positively selected for CCR7, excluding terminally differentiated effector memory CD45RA+ cells. Sequenced input: naive CD8+ T cells sorted from blood. These receptors all stem from a man in his late teens or twenties in good health.

There are a few counts of this clone. The same CDR3 arises from other DNA sequences in this sample as well. The rearrangement uses TRBV11-2 and TRBJ2-2; D is ambiguous. The CDR3 has 13 amino acids. Trimming shortened V by 1 base and J by 5 bases, and 5 bases separated the two germline ends. The germline gives CDR1 SGHAT, CDR2 FQNNGV. The CDR3 sequence: CASSLVGTGELFF. The CDR3 nucleotides read TGTGCCAGCAGCTTAGTGGGGACCGGGGAGCTGTTTTTT.

This chain uses TRBV28 with TRBJ2-5; the D gene could be TRBD1 or TRBD2 (5 bases each). V gave up 8 bases and J gave up 3 bases, with 19 bases separating them. This CDR3 contains 15 residues. Germline V gene lookup returns CDR1 MDHEN and CDR2 SYDVKM. CDR3 sequence: CASLKEPGTEETQYF. The CDR3 nucleotides are TGTGCCAGCCTGAAAGAACCCGGGACGGAAGAGACCCAGTACTTC.

The chain joins TRBV5-5 to TRBJ2-7, with D unclear. Between the trimmed V and J ends, which lost 2 bases and 3 bases, there was a span of 12 bases. The CDR3 has 14 residues. In germline, CDR1 is SGHKS, CDR2 YYEKEE (reference sequence). The CDR3 DNA reads TGTGCCAGCAGCTTCGAGGTGGGGTTCTACGAGCAGTACTTC. Encoded protein: CASSFEVGFYEQYF.

V usage is TRBV2 and J usage is TRBJ2-7; 11 bases align to TRBD1. Trimming at V came to 7 bases and at J to 5 bases, leaving 7 bases not matched to a gene. CDR1 is SNHLY, CDR2 FYNNEI, per germline. This CDR3 has 14 residues. The CDR3 DNA reads TGTGCCAGCACCGACGGGACAGGGGGTCACGAGCAGTACTTC. This translates into CASTDGTGGHEQYF.

The genes are TRBV27 and TRBJ2-5; D possibly matches TRBD1 or TRBD2 (5 bases each). V shed 1 base and J shed 5 bases, with 17 bases lying between them. The CDR3 consists of 16 residues. Germline values: CDR1 MNHEY, CDR2 SMNVEV (reference sequence). The chain's CDR3 is CASSLFYQTGRETQYF. CDR3 in DNA: TGTGCCAGCAGTTTATTTTACCAAACGGGGCGCGAGACCCAGTACTTC.

This chain joins TRBV7-9 and TRBJ1-4; D may be TRBD1 (6 bases). Trimming shortened V by 5 bases and J by 8 bases, and 15 bases separated the two germline ends. Germline CDR1 reads SEHNR; CDR2 reads FQNEAQ (reference sequence). The CDR3 loop spans 14 amino acids. The CDR3 DNA reads as TGTGCCAGCAGCGCCCCCTTAGGGGGAGAAAAACTGTTTTTT. Translated: CASSAPLGGEKLFF.

The chain uses TRBV7-9 and TRBJ1-6; TRBD1 matches at 8 bases. With 6 bases clipped from V and 7 bases from J, the junction kept 8 bases outside the gene matches. Per the germline V gene, CDR1 is SEHNR and CDR2 is FQNEAQ (reference sequence). The CDR3 loop spans 15 amino acids. CDR3 residues: CASSLMTGENSPLHF. The CDR3 DNA reads TGTGCCAGCAGTTTGATGACAGGGGAAAATTCACCCCTCCACTTT.

V and J are TRBV9 and TRBJ2-7; D is perhaps TRBD2 (5 bases). Germline V gene sequence: CDR1 SGDLS, CDR2 YYNGEE. There are 15 residues in the CDR3. V gave up 0 bases and J gave up 4 bases, with 14 bases separating them. The CDR3 spells CASSVGVGEWYEQYF. The CDR3 bases are TGTGCCAGCAGCGTAGGTGTGGGAGAGTGGTACGAGCAGTACTTC.